Sequencing of this TCR beta chain was carried out in a study of T cell clones after liver transplantation. Study as a whole: Post-transplant blood was tracked for graft-donor-reactive T cell clones identified in a pre-transplant mixed lymphocyte reaction. Subjects received no induction therapy and standard immunosuppression until randomization at 12-24 months post-transplant. Study-wide points: Post-transplant, graft-donor-reactive CD4 TCRbeta sequences in blood dropped significantly in 5 of 8 subjects. In two subjects, few donor cells limited the measurable donor-reactive repertoire.

Measured with immunoSEQ multiplex PCR; TCRdb has only the in-frame clones, and not every one. The sample contains approximately 55,000 clones, 70% to 80% of which appear only once. About this clone: The antigen is unknown.

The source material was CD4+ T cells from blood, sampled before liver transplant. The clonotype comes from a human donor who received a liver transplant.

The CDR3 region is CASSVDQRGKADTQYF. The DNA for the CDR3 is TGTGCCAGCAGCGTAGATCAGCGGGGGAAGGCAGATACGCAGTATTTT. The chain links TRBV9 to TRBJ2-3; TRBD2 matches at 8 bases. The trim removed 0 bases at V and 4 bases at J, leaving 7 bases unmatched. Germline lookup yields CDR1 SGDLS and CDR2 YYNGEE. This CDR3 has 16 residues.